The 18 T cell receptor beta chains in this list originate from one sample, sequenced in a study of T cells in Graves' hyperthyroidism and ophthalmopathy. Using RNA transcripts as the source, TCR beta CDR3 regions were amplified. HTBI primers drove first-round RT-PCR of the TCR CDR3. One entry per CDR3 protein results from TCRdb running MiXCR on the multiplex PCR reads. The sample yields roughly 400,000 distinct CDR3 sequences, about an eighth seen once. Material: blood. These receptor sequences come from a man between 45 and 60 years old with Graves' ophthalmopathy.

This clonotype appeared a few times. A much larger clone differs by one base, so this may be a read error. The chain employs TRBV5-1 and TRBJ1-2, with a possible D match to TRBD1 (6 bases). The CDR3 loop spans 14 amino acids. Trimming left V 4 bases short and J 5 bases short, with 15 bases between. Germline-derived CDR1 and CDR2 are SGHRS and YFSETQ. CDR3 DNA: TGCGCCAGCAGCGCCGGGGGCGGATCATATGGCTACACCTTC. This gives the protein CASSAGGGSYGYTF. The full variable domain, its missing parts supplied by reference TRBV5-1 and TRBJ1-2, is KAGVTQTPRYLIKTRGQQVTLSCSPISGHRSVSWYQQTPGQGLQFLFEYFSETQRNKGNFPGRFSGRQFSNSRSEMNVSTLELGDSALYLCASSAGGGSYGYTFGSGTRLTVV.

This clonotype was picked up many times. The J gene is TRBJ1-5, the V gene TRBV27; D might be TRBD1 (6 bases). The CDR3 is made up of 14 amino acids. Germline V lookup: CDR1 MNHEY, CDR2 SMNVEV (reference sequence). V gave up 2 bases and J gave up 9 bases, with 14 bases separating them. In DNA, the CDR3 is TGTGCCAGCAGTTTAAGTGGACAGCCAGGGCCCCAGCATTTT. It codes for CASSLSGQPGPQHF.

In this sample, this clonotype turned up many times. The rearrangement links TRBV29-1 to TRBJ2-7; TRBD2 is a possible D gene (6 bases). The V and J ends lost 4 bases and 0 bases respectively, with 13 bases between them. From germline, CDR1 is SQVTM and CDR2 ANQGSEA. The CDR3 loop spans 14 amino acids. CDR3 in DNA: TGCAGCGTTGGTGTCGCGGGAATCTCCTACGAGCAGTACTTC. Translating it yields CSVGVAGISYEQYF.

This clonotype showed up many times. The CDR3 protein is CAWSALSGSGQETQYF. In nucleotides, the CDR3 is TGTGCCTGGAGTGCACTTAGCGGGAGTGGACAAGAGACCCAGTACTTC. The chain couples TRBV30 to TRBJ2-5; 9 nucleotides line up with TRBD2. Germline CDR1 reads GTSNPN; CDR2 reads SVGIG (reference sequence). This CDR3 contains 16 residues. Trimming at V came to 1 base and at J to 2 bases, leaving 8 bases not matched to a gene.

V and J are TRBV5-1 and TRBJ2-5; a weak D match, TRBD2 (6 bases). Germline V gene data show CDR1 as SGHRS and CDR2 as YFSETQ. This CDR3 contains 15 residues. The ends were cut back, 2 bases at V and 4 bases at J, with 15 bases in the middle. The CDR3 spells CASSLLGSGIETQYF. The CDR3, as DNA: TGCGCCAGCAGCTTACTCGGGAGTGGGATAGAGACCCAGTACTTC.

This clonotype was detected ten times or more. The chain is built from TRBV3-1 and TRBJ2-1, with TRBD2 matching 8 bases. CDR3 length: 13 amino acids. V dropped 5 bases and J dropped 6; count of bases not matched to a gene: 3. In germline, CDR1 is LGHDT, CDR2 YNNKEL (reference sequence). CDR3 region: CASSSGLANEQFF. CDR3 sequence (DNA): TGTGCCAGCAGCTCCGGACTAGCCAATGAGCAGTTCTTC.

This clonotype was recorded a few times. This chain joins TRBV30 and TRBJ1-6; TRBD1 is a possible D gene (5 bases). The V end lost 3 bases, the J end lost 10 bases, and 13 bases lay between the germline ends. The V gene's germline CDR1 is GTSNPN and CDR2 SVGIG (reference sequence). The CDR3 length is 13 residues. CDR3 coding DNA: TGTGCCTGGAGCGGGGGACTAGGATCACCCCTCCACTTT. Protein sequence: CAWSGGLGSPLHF. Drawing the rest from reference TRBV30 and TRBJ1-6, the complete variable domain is SQTIHQWPATLVQPVGSPLSLECTVEGTSNPNLYWYRQAAGRGLQLLFYSVGIGQISSEVPQNLSASRPQDRQFILSSKKLLLSDSGFYLCAWSGGLGSPLHFGNGTRLTVT.

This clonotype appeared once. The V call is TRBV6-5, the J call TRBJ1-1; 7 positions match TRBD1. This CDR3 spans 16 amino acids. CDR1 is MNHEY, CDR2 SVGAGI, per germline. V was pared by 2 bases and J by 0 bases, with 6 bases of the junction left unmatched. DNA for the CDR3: TGTGCCAGCAGTTACCTCGGCAGGGGGATGAACACTGAAGCTTTCTTT. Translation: CASSYLGRGMNTEAFF.

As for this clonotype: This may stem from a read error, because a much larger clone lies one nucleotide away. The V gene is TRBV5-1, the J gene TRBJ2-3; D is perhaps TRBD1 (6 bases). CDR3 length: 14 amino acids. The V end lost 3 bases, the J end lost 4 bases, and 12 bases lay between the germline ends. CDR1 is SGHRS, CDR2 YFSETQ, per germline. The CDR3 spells CASSWAGVADTQYF. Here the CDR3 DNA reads TGCGCCAGCAGCTGGGCAGGGGTAGCAGATACGCAGTATTTT.

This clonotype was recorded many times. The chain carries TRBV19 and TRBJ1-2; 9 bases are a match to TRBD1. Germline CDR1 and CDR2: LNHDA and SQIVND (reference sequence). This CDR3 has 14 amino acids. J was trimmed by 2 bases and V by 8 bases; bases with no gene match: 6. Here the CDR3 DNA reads TGTGCCAGTTTTCTTGGACAGGGGAACTATGGCTACACCTTC. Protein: CASFLGQGNYGYTF.

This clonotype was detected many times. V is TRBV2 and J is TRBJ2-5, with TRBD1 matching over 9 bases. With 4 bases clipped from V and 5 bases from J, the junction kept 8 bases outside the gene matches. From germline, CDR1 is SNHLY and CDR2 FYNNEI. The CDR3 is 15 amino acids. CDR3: CASSGETGGGETQYF. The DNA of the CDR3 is TGTGCCAGCAGTGGGGAGACAGGGGGGGGGGAGACCCAGTACTTC.

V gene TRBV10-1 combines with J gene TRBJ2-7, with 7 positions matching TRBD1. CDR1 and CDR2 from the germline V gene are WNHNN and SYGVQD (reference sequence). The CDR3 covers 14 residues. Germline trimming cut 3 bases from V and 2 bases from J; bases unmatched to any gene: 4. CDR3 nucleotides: TGCGCCAGCAGTGAACCCGGACAGGCCTACGAGCAGTACTTC. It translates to CASSEPGQAYEQYF.

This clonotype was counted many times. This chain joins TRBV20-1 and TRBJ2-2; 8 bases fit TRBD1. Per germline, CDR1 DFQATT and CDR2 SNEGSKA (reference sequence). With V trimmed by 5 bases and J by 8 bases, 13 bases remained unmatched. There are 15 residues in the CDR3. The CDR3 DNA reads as TGCAGTGCTCTTCCCGAGGCAGGGGGCGAAGGGGAGCTGTTTTTT. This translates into CSALPEAGGEGELFF.

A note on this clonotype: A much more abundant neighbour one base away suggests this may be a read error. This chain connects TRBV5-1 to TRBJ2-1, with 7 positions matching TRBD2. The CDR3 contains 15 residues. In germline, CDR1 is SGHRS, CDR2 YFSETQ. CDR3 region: CAGSLGGFTYNEQFF. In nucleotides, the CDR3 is TGCGCCGGCAGCTTGGGGGGGTTTACCTACAATGAGCAGTTCTTC.

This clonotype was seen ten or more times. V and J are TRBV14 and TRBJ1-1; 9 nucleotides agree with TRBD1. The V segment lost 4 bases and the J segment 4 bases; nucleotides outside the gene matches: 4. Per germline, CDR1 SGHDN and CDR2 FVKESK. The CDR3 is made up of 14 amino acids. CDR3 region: CASSPGQGTTEAFF. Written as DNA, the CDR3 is TGTGCCAGCAGCCCAGGACAGGGGACCACTGAAGCTTTCTTT.

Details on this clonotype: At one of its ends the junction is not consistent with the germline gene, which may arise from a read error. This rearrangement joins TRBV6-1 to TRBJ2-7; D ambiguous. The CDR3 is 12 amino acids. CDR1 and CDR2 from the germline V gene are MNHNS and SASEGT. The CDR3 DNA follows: TGTGCCAGCAGTTTCAGGTCCTACGAGCAGCACTTC. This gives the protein CASSFRSYEQHF.

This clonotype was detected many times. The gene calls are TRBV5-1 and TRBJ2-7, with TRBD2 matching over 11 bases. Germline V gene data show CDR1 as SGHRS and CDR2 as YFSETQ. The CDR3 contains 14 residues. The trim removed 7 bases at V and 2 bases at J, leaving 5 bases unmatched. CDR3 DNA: TGCGCCAGCGAGAAGACTAGCGGGACCTACGAGCAGTACTTC. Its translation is CASEKTSGTYEQYF.

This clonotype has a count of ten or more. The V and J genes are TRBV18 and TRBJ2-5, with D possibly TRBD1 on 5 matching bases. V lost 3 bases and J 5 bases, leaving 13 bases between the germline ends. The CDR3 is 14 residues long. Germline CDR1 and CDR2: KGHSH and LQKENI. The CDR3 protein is CASSPIDSRETQYF. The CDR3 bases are TGTGCCAGCTCACCGATTGACAGCCGGGAGACCCAGTACTTC.